Here is one T cell receptor (beta chain) with its context. These data originate in a study of T cell changes during pregnancy in multiple sclerosis. Generated by immunoSEQ multiplex PCR, the TCRdb table keeps only in-frame clones and is missing some. Of some 77,000 clones in the sample, roughly 92% are singletons; the top ten hold roughly 0.22%. Germline lookup yields CDR1 SGHNT and CDR2 YYREEE (reference sequence). Trimming at V came to 4 bases and at J to 9 bases, leaving 6 bases not matched to a gene. The CDR3 is 12 amino acids. The TCR comes from a female donor with multiple sclerosis, enrolled in a pregnancy study. The material was CD4+ T cells from peripheral blood mononuclear cells, obtained before pregnancy. This chain connects TRBV5-4 to TRBJ2-7; 8 bases fit TRBD1. Here the CDR3 DNA reads TGTGCCAGCAGCGCGGACAGGGTCGGGCAGTACTTC. It specifies CASSADRVGQYF.